This is a list of T cell receptor beta chains from one sample in a study of T cell repertoires in cytomegalovirus infection. MiXCR, applied by TCRdb to the reads, yields one record per CDR3 protein. The profile shows roughly 570,000 distinct CDR3 sequences, 40% of them singletons. These receptors have no identified antigens. This sample comprised cultured PBMCs, obtained from culture after CMV antigen stimulation. These receptors were collected from a human donor in good health (CMV status not recorded). Some clones in this sample may be carry-over from other donors' samples. Each CDR3 is given without its conserved first and last residue.

v_call	j_call	cdr3_aa
TRBV2	TRBJ2-7	ASRRVGRYEQY
TRBV7-9	TRBJ1-6	ASSLWENLNSPLH
TRBV13	TRBJ2-5	ASSPRARRETQY
TRBV6-1	TRBJ2-6	ASKGSSGANVLT
TRBV6-6	TRBJ2-5	ASSGQPGGETQY
TRBV6-5	TRBJ2-3	ASSHGGGADTQY
TRBV19	TRBJ1-1	ASSIAAEYEAF
TRBV5-4	TRBJ1-1	ASSLAGRDEAF
TRBV24-1	TRBJ1-5	ATSDLGGARQPQH
TRBV12-5	TRBJ1-1	ASGLDKTGDTEAF
TRBV27	TRBJ1-2	ASRRPDREGGYT
TRBV10-3	TRBJ2-1	AISESQGDEQF
TRBV7-2	TRBJ1-4	ASSPNYGVNSEKLF
TRBV28	TRBJ1-5	ASSGSYQPQH
TRBV6-5	TRBJ2-2	ASSPGLAGGPERLSGELF
TRBV7-8	TRBJ2-1	ASRPRTGPWGGQF
TRBV7-8	TRBJ2-1	ASSLARPVDEQF
TRBV7-6	TRBJ2-1	ASSHPVRGVYNEQF
TRBV7-6	TRBJ1-2	ASSFGGARDNYGYT
TRBV7-2	TRBJ1-2	ASSFKGGYT
TRBV10-3	TRBJ1-2	AISGSGDMNGYT
TRBV6-1	TRBJ2-7	ASSRPAEGLAREQY